This T cell receptor beta chain was sequenced during a study of cytomegalovirus exposure and HLA in healthy donors. PCR employed 60 Vbeta and 13 Jbeta primers. Some clones are missing from TCRdb's copy, which holds only in-frame ones; the method was immunoSEQ multiplex PCR. Among around 200,000 clones listed, over 75% were seen once. Overall study findings and caveats: For most TCR sequences rarity was the rule, although some public TCRs occurred in many donors. The productive fraction for most TCR beta V segments was about 90% or about 30% in an earlier analysis. One later analysis reportedly identified an Asian-associated ancestry cluster that showed fewer N-insertions than the roughly 620-donor mean. Researchers reported that a few CMV-associated chains were confirmed in vitro as CMV antigen-specific.

Germline loops: CDR1 MNHEY, CDR2 SMNVEV (reference sequence). The ends were cut back, 6 bases at V and 9 bases at J, with 24 bases in the middle. This CDR3 comprises 15 residues. Remarks on this clone: Antigen unknown.

The sequenced sample was PBMCs. The clonotype comes from a male donor in good health and CMV-seronegative. The chain couples TRBV27 to TRBJ2-7; perhaps TRBD1 as D (6 bases). The CDR3 loop reads CASSSGTRGSSWQYF. CDR3 bases: TGTGCCAGCAGCTCTGGGACACGGGGTAGTAGTTGGCAGTACTTC.